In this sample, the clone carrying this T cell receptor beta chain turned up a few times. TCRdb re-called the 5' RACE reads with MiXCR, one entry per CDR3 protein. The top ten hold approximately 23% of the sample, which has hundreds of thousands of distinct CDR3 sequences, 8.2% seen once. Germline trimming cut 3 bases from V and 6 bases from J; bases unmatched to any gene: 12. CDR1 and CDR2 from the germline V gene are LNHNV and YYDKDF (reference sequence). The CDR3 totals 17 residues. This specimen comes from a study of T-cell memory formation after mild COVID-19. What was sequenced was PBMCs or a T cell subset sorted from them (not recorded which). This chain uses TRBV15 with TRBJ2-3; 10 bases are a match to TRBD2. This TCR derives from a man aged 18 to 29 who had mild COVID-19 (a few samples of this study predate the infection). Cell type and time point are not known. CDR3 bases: TGTGCCACCAGCAGCGAAACTAGCGGGGCGATTCTGGATACGCAGTATTTT. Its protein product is CATSSETSGAILDTQYF. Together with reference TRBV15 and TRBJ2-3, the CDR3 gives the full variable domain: DAMVIQNPRYQVTQFGKPVTLSCSQTLNHNVMYWYQQKSSQAPKLLFHYYDKDFNNEADTPDNFQSRRPNTSFCFLDIRSPGLGDTAMYLCATSSETSGAILDTQYFGPGTRLTVL.